The 18 T cell receptor beta chains below come from one sample, sequenced in a study of T cell responses to AZD1222 COVID-19 vaccine. Only in-frame clones appear in the TCRdb table, and some are missing; sequencing was by immunoSEQ multiplex PCR. The sample has 90,000 to 150,000 clones, about 83% seen once. The sample was peripheral blood, taken on day 0 of AZD1222 vaccination. These receptors all come from an adult in good health.

This clone was seen a single time. The same CDR3 is also encoded by other DNA sequences in this sample. The genes are TRBV2 and TRBJ2-7; D gene unclear. Trimming pared 4 bases from V and 3 bases from J, leaving 4 bases between. The CDR3 is 11 residues long. Germline CDR1 reads SNHLY; CDR2 reads FYNNEI. The DNA for the CDR3 is TGTGCCAGCAGTGTCCTCTACGAGCAGTACTTC. It yields the protein CASSVLYEQYF.

This clone showed up just a few times. The chain links TRBV3-1 (or the pseudogene TRBV3-2) to TRBJ2-3; maybe TRBD2 (6 bases). The germline V gene encodes CDR1 LGHDT and CDR2 YNNKEL (reference sequence). CDR3 size: 15 residues. The V gene lost 3 bases and the J gene lost 0 bases, with 10 bases spanning the gap. This CDR3 reads CASSHWAGSTDTQYF. The CDR3 region has the DNA TGTGCCAGCAGCCATTGGGCGGGAAGCACAGATACGCAGTATTTT.

This clone was seen only once. The chain recombines TRBV11-3 with TRBJ2-1, with 8 bases that match TRBD2. This CDR3 contains 15 residues. Germline CDR1 reads SGHNT; CDR2 reads YENEEA. V trimming: 5 bases; J trimming: 9 bases; junction bases outside the gene matches: 12. CDR3 in DNA: TGTGCCAGCAGCCTGAGCGGGAGTTTTGTCGGTGAGCAGTTCTTC. Amino acid sequence: CASSLSGSFVGEQFF.

This clone was picked up one time. The rearrangement links TRBV15 to TRBJ2-2, with a weak D call TRBD2 (5 bases). V gave up 8 bases and J gave up 2 bases, with 18 bases separating them. The V gene's germline CDR1 is LNHNV and CDR2 YYDKDF (reference sequence). CDR3 length equals 16 residues. The CDR3 here is CATSSGRLHNTGELFF. CDR3 nucleotides: TGTGCCACCTCCTCGGGGAGACTACACAACACCGGGGAGCTGTTTTTT.

The rearrangement uses TRBV2 and TRBJ2-7; tentatively, D is TRBD1 (5 bases). Trimming removed 4 bases from V and 7 bases from J, with 14 bases in between. Per germline, CDR1 SNHLY and CDR2 FYNNEI. CDR3 length equals 13 residues. In nucleotides, the CDR3 is TGTGCCAGCAGTGTCGGACACCTGGGGGAGCAGTACTTC. Protein: CASSVGHLGEQYF.

The J gene is TRBJ1-2, the V gene TRBV6-1; D gene uncertain. From germline, CDR1 is MNHNS and CDR2 SASEGT. The CDR3 runs to 13 residues. Trimming shortened V by 2 bases and J by 6 bases, and 10 bases separated the two germline ends. The chain's CDR3 is CASSEPFGDGYTF. CDR3 coding DNA: TGTGCCAGCAGTGAACCCTTTGGGGATGGCTACACCTTC.

The chain combines TRBV28 with TRBJ2-6, with D perhaps matching TRBD2 (6 bases). The CDR3 sequence is 16 residues long. The V end was cut by 9 bases, the J end by 0 bases, with 15 bases between. The germline V gene has CDR1 MDHEN and CDR2 SYDVKM. CDR3 loop: CARAAGFSSGANVLTF. The DNA for the CDR3 is TGTGCCAGGGCGGCGGGGTTTTCCTCTGGGGCCAACGTCCTGACTTTC.

Only one count was recorded for this clone. The J gene is TRBJ1-1, the V gene TRBV28; TRBD1 might be the D (5 bases). In germline, CDR1 is MDHEN, CDR2 SYDVKM. This CDR3 region has 15 residues. The V end lost 5 bases, the J end lost 1 base, and 14 bases lay between the germline ends. The CDR3 reads CASSPPWRGNTEAFF. CDR3 DNA sequence: TGTGCCAGCAGTCCCCCCTGGAGGGGGAACACTGAAGCTTTCTTT.

This chain uses TRBV9 with TRBJ2-5, with 10 bases that match TRBD1. The germline gives CDR1 SGDLS, CDR2 YYNGEE. This CDR3 is 15 amino acids long. With 4 bases clipped from V and 5 bases from J, the junction kept 8 bases outside the gene matches. CDR3 sequence (DNA): TGTGCCAGCAGCCCCAGGACAGGGGGAGCTGAGACCCAGTACTTC. Its protein is CASSPRTGGAETQYF.

V is TRBV7-2 and J is TRBJ2-4; 9 positions match TRBD1. This CDR3 comprises 18 residues. The germline V gene has CDR1 SGHTA and CDR2 FQGNSA. V lost 4 bases and J lost 6; bases outside the gene matches: 16. The DNA for the CDR3 is TGTGCCAGCAGCTCCGATAAACAAGGGGGACAGGGAGGAAACATTCAGTACTTC. It is translated as CASSSDKQGGQGGNIQYF. Using reference TRBV7-2 and TRBJ2-4 for the parts outside the CDR3, the full variable domain is GAGVSQSPSNKVTEKGKDVELRCDPISGHTALYWYRQSLGQGLEFLIYFQGNSAPDKSGLPSDRFSAERTGGSVSTLTIQRTQQEDSAVYLCASSSDKQGGQGGNIQYFGAGTRLSVL.

This rearrangement joins TRBV5-1 to TRBJ2-1, with 11 nucleotides matching TRBD2. The CDR3 is 15 amino acids. The trim removed 0 bases at V and 7 bases at J, leaving 3 bases unmatched. Germline V gene sequence: CDR1 SGHRS, CDR2 YFSETQ. The CDR3 reads CASSLGASGRNEQFF. DNA of the CDR3: TGCGCCAGCAGCTTGGGTGCTAGCGGGAGGAATGAGCAGTTCTTC.

This chain connects TRBV6-1 to TRBJ1-2; D might be TRBD1 (6 bases). V was cut by 1 base and J by 5 bases, with 14 bases left in between. Germline V gives CDR1 MNHNS, CDR2 SASEGT. The CDR3 sequence is 15 residues long. DNA of the CDR3: TGTGCCAGCAGTGAAGAGGCGGGGGCTCCTTATGGCTACACCTTC. It yields the protein CASSEEAGAPYGYTF.

The table lists this clone with a count of one. V usage is TRBV18 and J usage is TRBJ1-1, with D possibly being TRBD1 (6 bases). The CDR3 loop spans 14 amino acids. Trimming took 1 base from V and 3 from J, leaving 9 bases between them. Germline V CDR1 and CDR2: KGHSH, LQKENI. This chain's CDR3 is CASSPRGADTEAFF. CDR3 coding DNA: TGTGCCAGCTCACCACGGGGGGCGGACACTGAAGCTTTCTTT.

This rearrangement joins TRBV10-3 to TRBJ1-2, with TRBD1 matching over 7 bases. This CDR3 region has 13 residues. The junction had 8 bases not matched to a gene; V was cut back by 6 bases and J by 7 bases. CDR1 and CDR2 from the germline V gene are ENHRY and SYGVKD. The CDR3 DNA reads as TGTGCCATCAGCGAAGACAGGGTCGCTGGCTACACCTTC. Protein: CAISEDRVAGYTF.

The chain has TRBV7-2 and TRBJ1-6; D remains ambiguous. The CDR3 sequence is 14 residues long. Germline V gene sequence: CDR1 SGHTA, CDR2 FQGNSA. Trimming cost V 5 bases and J 5 bases, with 10 bases left between them. CDR3 sequence: CASSQQWHNSPLHF. DNA of the CDR3: TGTGCCAGCAGCCAACAGTGGCATAATTCACCCCTCCACTTT.

The chain combines TRBV27 with TRBJ1-5; no clear D. Trimming shortened V by 6 bases and J by 2 bases, and 14 bases separated the two germline ends. Germline CDR1 and CDR2: MNHEY and SMNVEV (reference sequence). The CDR3 covers 15 residues. The chain's CDR3 is CASSWGTGGNQPQHF. CDR3 bases: TGTGCCAGCAGCTGGGGAACCGGGGGCAATCAGCCCCAGCATTTT.

The V and J genes are TRBV7-2 and TRBJ1-1; D is ambiguous. This CDR3 comprises 13 residues. Germline V CDR1 and CDR2: SGHTA, FQGNSA. Trimming removed 9 bases from V and 3 bases from J, with 14 bases in between. The CDR3 loop reads CASIGSPYTEAFF. DNA of the CDR3: TGTGCCAGTATAGGGAGCCCTTACACTGAAGCTTTCTTT.

V usage is TRBV5-5 and J usage is TRBJ2-1; 8 bases map to TRBD2. Germline V CDR1 and CDR2: SGHKS, YYEKEE (reference sequence). The CDR3 has 15 residues. With V trimmed by 1 base and J by 7 bases, 7 bases remained unmatched. The CDR3 DNA is TGTGCCAGCAGCTTGACGGGAGGGGTTGGAAATGAGCAGTTCTTC. It is translated as CASSLTGGVGNEQFF.